The clone carrying this T cell receptor beta chain was counted between two and nine times. No antigen is known for it. These data belong to a study of CD8+ T cells in alopecia areata. CDR1 is MGHDK, CDR2 SYGVNS, per germline. The junction had 9 bases not matched to a gene; V was cut back by 8 bases and J by 4 bases. The CDR3 covers 14 residues. Extraction and reverse transcription of RNA yielded cDNA as the sequencing template. The data were produced by immunoSEQ multiplex PCR, yet TCRdb's version contains in-frame clones alone and is incomplete. The table has some 100,000 clones, about 60% seen once. Findings of the study overall: TCRs were shared less clearly across patients than in mice, possibly for HLA-related reasons. Normal skin contains resident alphabeta T cells, and these are also sequenced in scalp samples.

V usage is TRBV25-1 and J usage is TRBJ2-3; TRBD2 aligns across 7 bases. The receptor was derived from a human donor in good health. Source material: CD4+ T cells sorted from blood. As DNA, the CDR3 is TGTGCCAGCGCAGGATCCGGGGGGTCAGATACGCAGTATTTT. Translated, it gives CASAGSGGSDTQYF.